This T cell receptor beta chain was captured by sequencing in a study of T cells in localized non-small cell lung cancer. TCRdb keeps only in-frame clones here, not all; method: immunoSEQ multiplex PCR. The sample contains tens of thousands of clones, roughly 88% of which appear only once. This CDR3 has 13 amino acids. CDR1 is LNHDA and CDR2 is SQIVND in the germline V gene (reference sequence). Trimming removed 4 bases at V and 8 bases at J, with 15 bases between. Sequenced here: PBMCs, sampled before any cancer treatment. The rearrangement links TRBV19 to TRBJ2-7; the D is unclear. The sequence was obtained from a man between 40 and 70 years old with stage II lung adenocarcinoma. In DNA, the CDR3 is TGTGCCAGTAGTAGTACGGAAGCCCTCCAGCAGTACTTC. It is translated as CASSSTEALQQYF.